This T cell receptor (beta chain) was identified during a study of cytomegalovirus exposure and HLA in healthy donors. Study-level findings and limits: Being productive about 90% or about 30% of the time was typical of most TCR beta V segments in an earlier analysis.

A remark on this clone: Its antigen is still unknown.

Primers: 60 Vbeta forward and 13 Jbeta reverse. Repertoires were generated with immunoSEQ multiplex PCR, while TCRdb's copy carries only in-frame clones and drops some. The sample shows approximately 200,000 clones, roughly four fifths of them seen only once. The sample comprised PBMCs. This TCR was sampled from a young woman in good health and CMV-seropositive.

DNA for the CDR3: TGTGCCAGCATGAGAAGCGGGAGGAACTACGAGCAGTACTTC. It yields the protein CASMRSGRNYEQYF. The chain couples TRBV6-5 to TRBJ2-7; TRBD2 aligns across 9 bases. This CDR3 region has 14 residues. V lost 7 bases, J lost 3 bases, and 7 bases stayed unmatched. CDR1 is MNHEY, CDR2 SVGAGI, per germline.